Below are 25 T cell receptor beta chains sequenced from a single sample in a study of blood T cell repertoires in COVID-19. Data came from immunoSEQ multiplex PCR; TCRdb stores just in-frame clones and leaves some out. The sample holds 490,000 or so clones, about nine tenths seen once. Input material: PBMCs or T cells enriched from blood (not recorded which). The receptor source for this set is an older woman who had recovered from COVID-19.

The chain links TRBV27 to TRBJ2-7, with a weak D call TRBD1 (5 bases). The CDR3 runs 15 residues. Germline V gene data show CDR1 as MNHEY and CDR2 as SMNVEV (reference sequence). Trimming pared 3 bases from V and 3 bases from J, leaving 15 bases between. CDR3 sequence reads: CASSFIGETSYEQYF. For the CDR3, the DNA is TGTGCCAGCAGTTTTATAGGGGAAACCAGCTACGAGCAGTACTTC.

CDR3 sequence (DNA): TGTGCCAGCAGCCCTCGGACAGGGATGGCCACTGAAGCTTTCTTT. It codes for CASSPRTGMATEAFF. This rearrangement joins TRBV7-8 to TRBJ1-1; TRBD1 agrees at 8 bases. The CDR3 covers 15 residues. Trimming cost V 5 bases and J 4 bases; bases outside gene matches: 9. Germline V CDR1 and CDR2: SGHVS, FQNEAQ.

This chain connects TRBV2 to TRBJ1-1; TRBD1 aligns across 11 bases. J gave up 1 base and V 4 bases, and 2 bases lay outside the gene matches. This CDR3 has 15 amino acids. Germline CDR1 SNHLY, CDR2 FYNNEI. The CDR3 region is CASSGDRGANTEAFF. CDR3 DNA: TGTGCCAGCAGTGGGGACAGGGGGGCGAACACTGAAGCTTTCTTT.

The V gene is TRBV7-9, the J gene TRBJ2-1; 8 bases align to TRBD1. Germline CDR1 reads SEHNR; CDR2 reads FQNEAQ (reference sequence). The CDR3 loop spans 12 amino acids. V lost 5 bases, J lost 9 bases, and 3 bases stayed unmatched. The CDR3 DNA is TGTGCCAGCAGCCGTGACAGGGGTGAGCAGTTCTTC. This gives the protein CASSRDRGEQFF. The full variable domain, completed using reference TRBV7-9 and TRBJ2-1, is DTGVSQNPRHKITKRGQNVTFRCDPISEHNRLYWYRQTLGQGPEFLTYFQNEAQLEKSRLLSDRFSAERPKGSFSTLEIQRTEQGDSAMYLCASSRDRGEQFFGPGTRLTVL.

The chain is built from TRBV7-9 and TRBJ2-2; 10 nucleotides agree with TRBD2. CDR1 is SEHNR, CDR2 FQNEAQ, per germline (reference sequence). The CDR3 sequence is 14 residues long. V lost 5 bases, J lost 9 bases, and 6 bases stayed unmatched. As DNA, the CDR3 is TGTGCCAGCAGCCCAGCGGGGGGGATCCGGGAGCTGTTTTTT. Translation: CASSPAGGIRELFF.

The V call is TRBV7-2, the J call TRBJ1-1; D uncertain. Germline assignment: CDR1 SGHTA and CDR2 FQGNSA. This CDR3 has 15 amino acids. V was cut by 1 base and J by 0 bases, with 9 bases left in between. The CDR3 reads CASSLGVQLNTEAFF. DNA of the CDR3: TGTGCCAGCAGCTTAGGGGTACAGCTGAACACTGAAGCTTTCTTT.

This chain links TRBV5-6 with TRBJ2-7, with 7 positions matching TRBD1. This CDR3 is built from 16 residues. Germline loops: CDR1 SGHDT, CDR2 YYEEEE. With 4 bases clipped from V and 3 bases from J, the junction kept 13 bases outside the gene matches. In DNA form, the CDR3 reads TGTGCCAGCAGCCTCCTACAGGGGTCAGGGAACTACGAGCAGTACGTC. This codes for CASSLLQGSGNYEQYV.

CDR3 in DNA: TGCGCCAGCAGCCAAGAAGTAGGGGGAGTCAATCAGCCCCAGCATTTT. Its translation: CASSQEVGGVNQPQHF. The rearrangement uses TRBV4-1 and TRBJ1-5; tentatively, D is TRBD1 (6 bases). The CDR3 runs 16 residues. Germline V gene data show CDR1 as MGHRA and CDR2 as YSYEKL. V was clipped by 0 bases and J by 3 bases, with 12 bases between them.

V gene TRBV2 combines with J gene TRBJ2-1; D possibly corresponds to TRBD1 (6 bases). CDR3 length equals 14 residues. Germline V gene lookup returns CDR1 SNHLY and CDR2 FYNNEI. V dropped 4 bases and J dropped 9 bases, with 16 bases sitting between them. CDR3: CASSVYRDHGEQFF. DNA of the CDR3: TGTGCCAGCAGTGTCTACAGGGACCACGGTGAGCAGTTCTTC.

The chain is built from TRBV9 and TRBJ2-3, with 7 positions matching TRBD2. Germline V gives CDR1 SGDLS, CDR2 YYNGEE. V shed 3 bases, J shed 0 bases, and the junction held 7 bases outside the gene matches. This CDR3 has 16 amino acids. The CDR3, as DNA: TGTGCCAGCAGCGCCGGGGGAGGGTGGAGCACAGATACGCAGTATTTT. Translating it yields CASSAGGGWSTDTQYF.

The CDR3 here is CASSSETGDNSPLHF. The CDR3 coding sequence is TGTGCCAGCAGCAGTGAGACAGGGGACAATTCACCCCTCCACTTT. The gene calls are TRBV5-4 and TRBJ1-6; TRBD1 matches 8 bases. CDR3 size: 15 residues. V shed 4 bases and J 7 bases; nucleotides not matched to a gene: 7. Germline CDR1 is SGHNT and CDR2 is YYREEE (reference sequence).

The chain links TRBV10-3 to TRBJ1-1; 7 nucleotides align to TRBD1. This CDR3 spans 13 amino acids. CDR1 is ENHRY, CDR2 SYGVKD, per germline. With 5 bases clipped from V and 9 bases from J, the junction kept 9 bases outside the gene matches. Here the CDR3 DNA reads TGTGCCATCAGTCAATTCCAGGGGGATAAAGCTTTCTTT. It yields the protein CAISQFQGDKAFF.

In its sample, this clone was seen once. The chain has TRBV28 and TRBJ1-3; unclear D gene. V shed 4 bases and J shed 4 bases, with 11 bases lying between them. This CDR3 comprises 14 residues. Germline V gives CDR1 MDHEN, CDR2 SYDVKM. As DNA, the CDR3 is TGTGCCAGCAGTTCCGTACACGGGGGAAACACCATATATTTT. It specifies CASSSVHGGNTIYF.

This sequence joins TRBV3-1 (or the pseudogene TRBV3-2) and TRBJ1-1; perhaps TRBD1 as D (6 bases). Germline CDR1 reads LGHDT; CDR2 reads YNNKEL (reference sequence). The CDR3 extends over 14 amino acids. Trimming shortened V by 4 bases and J by 1 base, and 10 bases separated the two germline ends. The CDR3 DNA is TGTGCCAGCAGCCGGCCACAGGGGAACACTGAAGCTTTCTTT. It codes for CASSRPQGNTEAFF.

The chain couples TRBV12-5 to TRBJ1-3, with a possible D match to TRBD1 (6 bases). This CDR3 comprises 17 residues. Germline lookup yields CDR1 LGHNT and CDR2 FRNRAP. Trimming cost V 0 bases and J 2 bases, with 14 bases left between them. The CDR3 loop is CASGLVMGGLAGNTIYF. Written as DNA, the CDR3 is TGTGCTAGTGGTTTGGTAATGGGGGGGCTAGCTGGAAACACCATATATTTT.

V and J are TRBV15 and TRBJ2-2, with TRBD1 matching over 7 bases. V dropped 1 base and J dropped 7; count of bases not matched to a gene: 6. The CDR3 length is 15 residues. Per the germline V gene, CDR1 is LNHNV and CDR2 is YYDKDF (reference sequence). CDR3 in amino acids: CATSRGTGVRGELFF. CDR3 nucleotides: TGTGCCACCAGCAGAGGAACAGGGGTTCGCGGGGAGCTGTTTTTT.

The genes are TRBV5-1 and TRBJ1-2, with D perhaps TRBD1 (5 bases). V dropped 0 bases and J dropped 5 bases, with 11 bases sitting between them. CDR3 length: 14 amino acids. The germline V gene encodes CDR1 SGHRS and CDR2 YFSETQ. The CDR3 protein is CASSLGQTDYGYTF. The CDR3 bases are TGCGCCAGCAGCTTGGGTCAGACAGATTATGGCTACACCTTC.

In this sample, this clone turned up once. The rearrangement links TRBV9 to TRBJ2-3; 7 nucleotides agree with TRBD2. The CDR3 loop spans 15 amino acids. Germline V gene lookup returns CDR1 SGDLS and CDR2 YYNGEE. The V and J ends lost 1 base and 5 bases, in that order; junction bases with no gene match: 7. The CDR3 nucleotides read TGTGCCAGCAGCGTACAGGGCGGGGGTGGAGATACGCAGTATTTT. Its translation: CASSVQGGGGDTQYF.

The chain links TRBV6-5 to TRBJ1-3; D is possibly TRBD1 (5 bases). V dropped 4 bases and J dropped 2 bases, with 9 bases sitting between them. Germline loops: CDR1 MNHEY, CDR2 SVGAGI. This CDR3 spans 14 amino acids. CDR3 in DNA: TGTGCCAGCAGTTTATTAGGGGCTGGAAACACCATATATTTT. Translating it yields CASSLLGAGNTIYF.

J is TRBJ2-1 and V is TRBV2; 10 nucleotides align to TRBD2. The germline V gene encodes CDR1 SNHLY and CDR2 FYNNEI. There are 17 residues in the CDR3. V lost 2 bases and J lost 4; bases outside the gene matches: 8. This CDR3 is CASSEWLAGDKYNEQFF. The DNA of the CDR3 is TGTGCCAGCAGTGAATGGCTAGCGGGGGACAAATACAATGAGCAGTTCTTC.

This clone is a singleton in its sample. The rearrangement links TRBV19 to TRBJ1-2, with a possible D match to TRBD1 (6 bases). The CDR3 has 14 residues. V lost 6 bases and J 3 bases, leaving 14 bases between the germline ends. CDR1 is LNHDA and CDR2 is SQIVND in the germline V gene (reference sequence). The CDR3 bases are TGTGCCAGTAGGTCCGGGGCAGGGGACTATGGCTACACCTTC. This codes for CASRSGAGDYGYTF.

This chain links TRBV21-1 with TRBJ1-2; no check of the table's D call, TRBD1, against the DNA was made. TRBV21-1 is labeled a pseudogene. The CDR3 has 16 residues. CDR3 coding DNA: TGTGCCAGCAGCCTACAACGGGCGGACAAGGTTGGAGGCTACACCTTC. It encodes CASSLQRADKVGGYTF.

The V gene is TRBV5-4, the J gene TRBJ1-1; D uncertain. The length of the CDR3 is 16 residues. The V end lost 0 bases, the J end lost 0 bases, and 12 bases lay between the germline ends. Germline V lookup: CDR1 SGHNT, CDR2 YYREEE (reference sequence). CDR3 nucleotide sequence: TGTGCCAGCAGCTTGGCCGGAGTGGGTTTGAACACTGAAGCTTTCTTT. It is translated as CASSLAGVGLNTEAFF.

The chain combines TRBV12-3 or TRBV12-4 with TRBJ2-3; perhaps TRBD2 as D (6 bases). The CDR3 has 13 amino acids. With 5 bases removed from V and 9 bases from J, the gap between germline ends came to 15 bases. The CDR3 protein is CASSPQEGGTQYF. The CDR3 nucleotides read TGTGCCAGCAGTCCTCAGGAAGGAGGGACGCAGTATTTT.

The rearrangement joins TRBV21-1 to TRBJ2-5; whether TRBD1, the table's D call, matches the DNA was not checked. TRBV21-1 is shown as a pseudogene. There are 14 residues in the CDR3. The CDR3 sequence: CASSRGTQQETQYF. CDR3 sequence (DNA): TGTGCCAGCAGCCGTGGGACACAACAAGAGACCCAGTACTTC.